The 8 T cell receptor beta chains in this list originate from one sample, sequenced in a study of vaccination effects on CD4 cells after COVID-19 (dated by TCRdb to between 2022 and 2023). Receptor amplification or capture employed the immunoSEQ multiplex PCR assay. Sourced from immuneACCESS, this table was stored by TCRdb with only in-frame sequences that have V and J called. A share of the clones is absent; for the studies checked, an unresolved V gene accounts for under half, and the remainder has no known explanation. The sample table lists tens of thousands of clones, 65% to 80% of them with a count of one. Jointly, the top ten make up approximately 5.1% of the sample. After 10 to 11 days of culture, CD4+ T cells were isolated with the EasySep CD4+ T cell isolation kit. PCR-confirmed SARS-CoV-2 infection had occurred in convalescent patients between March and December 2020, before the Alpha, Beta and Delta variants emerged in the United States. Participants received two doses of either the BNT162b2 or the mRNA-1273 mRNA SARS-CoV-2 vaccine.

Their recognized antigens are unknown. The sequencing used CD4+ T cells from PBMCs cultured without peptide, collected after COVID-19 vaccination. These receptors all come from a human donor who had a prior SARS-CoV-2 infection.

This clone has only one observation. The chain carries TRBV19 and TRBJ1-1; D is undetermined. The CDR3 loop spans 15 amino acids. Trimming stripped 2 bases from V and 1 base from J, with 11 bases between. Germline CDR1 is LNHDA and CDR2 is SQIVND (reference sequence). CDR3 coding DNA: TGTGCCAGTAGTATACAGGCAAGAGCGAACACTGAAGCTTTCTTT. It specifies CASSIQARANTEAFF.

This clone is labeled medium-sized. The J gene is TRBJ2-7, the V gene TRBV5-1, with D perhaps TRBD2 (6 bases). The germline gives CDR1 SGHRS, CDR2 YFSETQ. The V gene lost 5 bases and the J gene lost 0 bases, with 6 bases spanning the gap. This CDR3 has 12 amino acids. The CDR3 region has the DNA TGCGCCAGCAGGCGGGACTCCTACGAGCAGTACTTC. Translation: CASRRDSYEQYF.

This rearrangement joins TRBV24-1 to TRBJ2-1; 13 bases line up with TRBD2. With V trimmed by 4 bases and J by 6 bases, 5 bases remained unmatched. Germline V gene lookup returns CDR1 KGHDR and CDR2 SFDVKD. The length of the CDR3 is 16 residues. CDR3 in DNA: TGTGCCACCAGTGACCGGACTAGCGGGAGACTCAATGAGCAGTTCTTC. It is translated as CATSDRTSGRLNEQFF.

The chain is built from TRBV14 and TRBJ2-1, with D possibly TRBD2 on 6 matching bases. V lost 2 bases, J lost 0 bases, and 11 bases lay in between. CDR3 size: 16 residues. Germline V gene data show CDR1 as SGHDN and CDR2 as FVKESK. This chain's CDR3 is CASSQIGGYSYNEQFF. CDR3 DNA: TGTGCCAGCAGCCAAATCGGGGGTTACTCCTACAATGAGCAGTTCTTC.

This clone appeared once. The V gene is TRBV7-2, the J gene TRBJ2-1; 10 bases are shared with TRBD2. V shed 3 bases and J 8 bases; nucleotides not matched to a gene: 7. Germline values: CDR1 SGHTA, CDR2 FQGNSA. The CDR3 totals 15 residues. CDR3 region: CASSFLPSGSDEQFF. CDR3 DNA: TGTGCCAGCAGCTTTTTGCCTAGCGGGAGTGATGAGCAGTTCTTC.

In nucleotides, the CDR3 is TGTGCCAGCAGCCCTAGCCTAGCAGATACGCAGTATTTT. It codes for CASSPSLADTQYF. The gene calls are TRBV11-1 and TRBJ2-3, with a possible D match to TRBD2 (5 bases). The CDR3 extends over 13 amino acids. Looked up from germline, CDR1 is SGHAT and CDR2 is FQDESV (reference sequence). Trimming stripped 5 bases from V and 4 bases from J, with 10 bases between.

This clone was found once. Other DNA sequences in this sample translate to the same CDR3. The chain combines TRBV2 with TRBJ1-5; D not certain. The germline V gene has CDR1 SNHLY and CDR2 FYNNEI. V was trimmed by 6 bases and J by 0 bases, leaving 6 bases between them. This CDR3 spans 13 amino acids. CDR3 loop: CASRRDSNQPQHF. CDR3 sequence (DNA): TGTGCCAGCAGGCGGGATAGCAATCAGCCCCAGCATTTT.

V is TRBV6-1 and J is TRBJ1-3; TRBD1 is a possible D gene (5 bases). Germline CDR1 MNHNS, CDR2 SASEGT. The V end lost 1 base, the J end lost 5 bases, and 9 bases lay between the germline ends. The CDR3 consists of 14 residues. The CDR3 loop reads CASSEGPGRNTIYF. The CDR3, as DNA: TGTGCCAGCAGTGAAGGCCCAGGGAGAAACACCATATATTTT.